One and the same sample provided the 4 T cell receptor beta chains below, sequenced in a study of vaccination and CD4 T cells after COVID-19. The treatment: approximately 11-day PBMC culture with coronavirus spike peptide pools or control peptides (ViraFEST assay). For these receptors, no antigen is known. Cultured CD4+ T-cell DNA underwent Oncomine TCR Beta short-read sequencing. In TCRdb, the PCR reads were re-called with MiXCR into one record per CDR3 protein. Of about 15,000 distinct CDR3 sequences detected, about two fifths appear once; the ten largest clones hold 5.6%. Sequencing was performed on CD4+ T cells from blood, cultured in vitro, taken before SARS-CoV-2 vaccination. The receptors derive from a human donor who had recovered from COVID-19.

This clonotype was picked up a small number of times. This CDR3 reads CASSLNKDTEAFF. The CDR3, as DNA: TGTGCCAGCAGTCTTAACAAAGACACTGAAGCTTTCTTT. The gene calls are TRBV6-1 and TRBJ1-1; D is unresolved. Germline V lookup: CDR1 MNHNS, CDR2 SASEGT. This CDR3 has 13 residues. Trimming removed 5 bases from V and 3 bases from J, with 10 bases in between.

The gene calls are TRBV28 and TRBJ1-2, with D possibly being TRBD1 (5 bases). CDR1 and CDR2 from the germline V gene are MDHEN and SYDVKM. The CDR3 is 15 amino acids. The germline V and J ends were trimmed by 6 bases and 3 bases, with 17 bases remaining between them. For the CDR3, the DNA is TGTGCCAGCAGCTACCCGGCCGGGACGGACTATGGCTACACCTTC. This gives the protein CASSYPAGTDYGYTF.

This clonotype was observed once. The rearrangement joins TRBV19 to TRBJ2-6, with TRBD1 matching over 8 bases. After removal of 8 bases from V and 0 bases from J, the junction contained 6 bases not matched to a gene. The germline gives CDR1 LNHDA, CDR2 SQIVND (reference sequence). The CDR3 consists of 16 residues. CDR3 sequence reads: CASLGTGLSGANVLTF. CDR3 sequence (DNA): TGTGCCAGTTTGGGGACAGGCCTCTCTGGGGCCAACGTCCTGACTTTC.

J is TRBJ2-2 and V is TRBV7-9; no clear D gene. This CDR3 contains 12 residues. CDR1 SEHNR and CDR2 FQNEAQ come from the germline V gene (reference sequence). V shed 1 base and J shed 6 bases, with 3 bases lying between them. The CDR3 DNA reads as TGTGCCAGCAGCTTAGAAGCCGGGGAGCTGTTTTTT. Encoded protein: CASSLEAGELFF.